The T cell receptor (beta chain) described here comes from a study of beta chain features in type 1 diabetes. Overall study: Healthy donors, compared against patients, showed similar age, gender and cell yields.

The CDR3 consists of 13 residues. The V gene's germline CDR1 is MGHDK and CDR2 SYGVNS. V trimming: 3 bases; J trimming: 6 bases; junction bases outside the gene matches: 0. Study-level findings and limits: TCRB CDR3s from Type 1 diabetes patients were moderately but significantly shorter in all four CD4+ subsets.

The entirety of the isolated RNA underwent reverse transcription, so expressed TCRB transcripts were sequenced. The protocol was immunoSEQ multiplex PCR, while the TCRdb copy is restricted to in-frame clones and leaves out a portion. The sample holds 120,000 or so clones; roughly 15% are singletons and the top ten take 2.3%. Cell sorting via CD45RO/CCR7/CD25/CD127/CD95/CD27 was performed to obtain CD4+ naive, central memory, regulatory and stem cell-like memory cells. All of the sorted populations showed purity greater than 95%. A few counts support this clone. The antigen is unknown. The source of this sequence is a man aged 25 to 40 with type 1 diabetes. The rearrangement uses TRBV25-1 and TRBJ1-2; 11 bases line up with TRBD1. Sequenced: central memory CD4+ T cells from blood. CDR3 sequence: CASSEDRGHGYTF. The CDR3 nucleotides are TGTGCCAGCAGTGAGGACAGGGGGCATGGCTACACCTTC.